This is a list of T cell receptor beta chains from one sample in a study of blood T cell repertoires in COVID-19. This table comes from immunoSEQ multiplex PCR, and its TCRdb copy is limited to in-frame clones, with some not included. The sample holds 270,000 or so clones, 70% to 90% seen once. Sequenced input: PBMCs or T cells enriched from blood (not recorded which). All receptors come from a woman between 40 and 50 years old with acute COVID-19. Each CDR3 is given with its conserved first and last residue. The order of the fields is J gene, clone size, V gene, D gene, CDR3 DNA, CDR3 protein. D genes are given only for firm matches. Clone size is shown for a subset of rows, as once, few, many or a class of expanded clone.

J gene: TRBJ2-5; clone size: NA; V gene: TRBV9; D gene: NA; CDR3 DNA: TGTGCCAGCAGCGTACCGGGAGTTGGGTTAAAAGAGACCCAGTACTTC; CDR3 protein: CASSVPGVGLKETQYF
J gene: TRBJ2-7; clone size: NA; V gene: TRBV24-1; D gene: TRBD1; CDR3 DNA: TGTGCCACCAGTGATATAACCGGGACAGCCTACGAGCAGTACTTC; CDR3 protein: CATSDITGTAYEQYF
J gene: TRBJ1-5; clone size: once; V gene: TRBV3-1/TRBV3-2; D gene: NA; CDR3 DNA: TGTGCCAGCAGCCAACAGGGGCAGCCCCAGCATTTT; CDR3 protein: CASSQQGQPQHF
J gene: TRBJ1-4; clone size: NA; V gene: TRBV2; D gene: NA; CDR3 DNA: TGTGCCAGCAGTATAGGGGGGGGTAATGAAAAACTGTTTTTT; CDR3 protein: CASSIGGGNEKLFF
J gene: TRBJ1-1; clone size: few; V gene: TRBV12-3/TRBV12-4; D gene: NA; CDR3 DNA: TGTGCCAGCAGTTTGGGTACGGGACTTGAAGCTTTCTTT; CDR3 protein: CASSLGTGLEAFF
J gene: TRBJ2-2; clone size: NA; V gene: TRBV18; D gene: NA; CDR3 DNA: TGTGCCAGCTCACCAGAGGGAGGAACTACCGGGGAGCTGTTTTTT; CDR3 protein: CASSPEGGTTGELFF
J gene: TRBJ2-1; clone size: once; V gene: TRBV27; D gene: TRBD2; CDR3 DNA: TGTGCCAGCAGTCGGACTAGCGGGTCGTACAATGAGCAGTTCTTC; CDR3 protein: CASSRTSGSYNEQFF
J gene: TRBJ2-1; clone size: NA; V gene: TRBV15; D gene: TRBD2; CDR3 DNA: TGTGCCACTGACTCCGGGACTAGTTACAATGAGCAGTTCTTC; CDR3 protein: CATDSGTSYNEQFF
J gene: TRBJ2-5; clone size: few; V gene: TRBV3-1/TRBV3-2; D gene: NA; CDR3 DNA: TGTGCCAGCAGCCAAGATCTAGCGCAAGAGACCCAGTACTTC; CDR3 protein: CASSQDLAQETQYF
J gene: TRBJ2-5; clone size: few; V gene: TRBV13; D gene: TRBD2; CDR3 DNA: TGTGCCAGCAGCTCCGGGACTAGCGGAGGCCAAGAGACCCAGTACTTC; CDR3 protein: CASSSGTSGGQETQYF
J gene: TRBJ1-2; clone size: once; V gene: TRBV11-3; D gene: TRBD1; CDR3 DNA: TGTGCCAGCAGCACAGGGGGCAGAAGCTACACCTTC; CDR3 protein: CASSTGGRSYTF
J gene: TRBJ2-5; clone size: NA; V gene: TRBV6-5; D gene: NA; CDR3 DNA: TGTGCCAGCAGTTTAAACTCCCCTAGTTATGGGGAGACCCAGTACTTC; CDR3 protein: CASSLNSPSYGETQYF
J gene: TRBJ1-1; clone size: NA; V gene: TRBV15; D gene: NA; CDR3 DNA: TGTGCCACCAGCAGAGATGGACGGGGCACTGAAGCTTTCTTT; CDR3 protein: CATSRDGRGTEAFF
J gene: TRBJ2-7; clone size: NA; V gene: TRBV5-8; D gene: NA; CDR3 DNA: TGTGCCAGCACTAGGTGGGGCAGTCACTACGAGCAGTACTTC; CDR3 protein: CASTRWGSHYEQYF
J gene: TRBJ2-2; clone size: few; V gene: TRBV2; D gene: NA; CDR3 DNA: TGTGCCAGCAGATACAGCACCGGGGAGCTGTTTTTT; CDR3 protein: CASRYSTGELFF
J gene: TRBJ2-5; clone size: NA; V gene: TRBV3-1/TRBV3-2; D gene: NA; CDR3 DNA: TGTGCCAGCAGCCAAGGGCTAGCGCTCAGTCCCCAAGAGACCCAGTACTTC; CDR3 protein: CASSQGLALSPQETQYF
J gene: TRBJ2-1; clone size: NA; V gene: TRBV4-3; D gene: TRBD2; CDR3 DNA: TGCGCCAGCAGCCATCGGACTAGCGGGAGTGATGAGCAGTTCTTC; CDR3 protein: CASSHRTSGSDEQFF
J gene: TRBJ2-7; clone size: NA; V gene: TRBV3-1/TRBV3-2; D gene: TRBD1; CDR3 DNA: TGTGCCAGCAGCCAAGGACAGGGATACCACGAGCAGTACTTC; CDR3 protein: CASSQGQGYHEQYF
J gene: TRBJ1-2; clone size: few; V gene: TRBV21-1; D gene: NA; CDR3 DNA: TGTGCCAGCAGCAGCCAGGGACATCACGGCTACACCTTC; CDR3 protein: CASSSQGHHGYTF
J gene: TRBJ1-2; clone size: once; V gene: TRBV27; D gene: TRBD1; CDR3 DNA: TGTGCCAGCAGTGCGACAGGGGGCTTGGATGGCTACACCTTC; CDR3 protein: CASSATGGLDGYTF
J gene: TRBJ2-1; clone size: NA; V gene: TRBV7-8; D gene: NA; CDR3 DNA: TGTGCCACACAAGGTCAAGCGGGCTCCTACAATGAGCAGTTCTTC; CDR3 protein: CATQGQAGSYNEQFF
J gene: TRBJ1-3; clone size: NA; V gene: TRBV7-2; D gene: NA; CDR3 DNA: TGTGCCAGCAGCTTAGAAGGTGCGGGGGGCTCTGGAAACACCATATATTTT; CDR3 protein: CASSLEGAGGSGNTIYF